This T cell receptor (beta chain) was found in a study of blood T cell repertoires in COVID-19. The V and J ends lost 6 bases and 2 bases respectively, with 10 bases between them. The germline CDR1 and CDR2 sequences are MNHEY and SMNVEV (reference sequence). This CDR3 contains 13 residues. Assay used: immunoSEQ multiplex PCR; TCRdb lists only in-frame clones, some missing. The table has about 150,000 clones, 87% seen once; the top ten hold about 4.1%. Participant-given clinical history determined each cohort assignment. The source is a woman aged 40-49 years who had been exposed to COVID-19. The sequencing sample was made of PBMCs or T cells enriched from blood (not recorded which). The rearrangement uses TRBV27 and TRBJ2-5; maybe TRBD2 (5 bases). Here the CDR3 reads CASSGVTQETQYF. The CDR3 coding sequence is TGTGCCAGCAGCGGGGTAACACAAGAGACCCAGTACTTC.